These 28 T cell receptor beta chains were sequenced from one sample in a study of cytomegalovirus exposure and HLA in healthy donors. PCR employed 60 Vbeta and 13 Jbeta primers. Only in-frame clones appear in the TCRdb table, and some are missing; sequencing was by immunoSEQ multiplex PCR. The repertoire holds 80,000 to 130,000 clones, approximately 80% seen once, with 1.2% in the top ten. Sequencing was performed on PBMCs. Source of these receptors: a woman younger than 35 in good health and CMV-seronegative.

The V call is TRBV7-9, the J call TRBJ2-1; 14 positions agree with TRBD2. Germline loops: CDR1 SEHNR, CDR2 FQNEAQ (reference sequence). This CDR3 spans 16 amino acids. J gave up 7 bases and V 5 bases, and 7 bases lay outside the gene matches. The CDR3 loop reads CASSLRLAGGLNEQFF. CDR3 in DNA: TGTGCCAGCAGCCTAAGACTAGCGGGGGGGTTGAATGAGCAGTTCTTC.

This chain connects TRBV28 to TRBJ2-7; D remains unclear. The CDR3 is 14 residues long. Trimming cost V 3 bases and J 2 bases, with 11 bases left between them. CDR1 is MDHEN and CDR2 is SYDVKM in the germline V gene. CDR3 coding DNA: TGTGCCAGCAGTTTTTTGAGGAGAACCTACGAGCAGTACTTC. Residues: CASSFLRRTYEQYF.

J is TRBJ2-7 and V is TRBV6-6, with a tentative D call TRBD2 (5 bases). Germline V gene data show CDR1 as MNHNY and CDR2 as SVGAGI (reference sequence). The length of the CDR3 is 13 residues. V shed 1 base and J shed 3 bases, with 7 bases lying between them. CDR3 DNA sequence: TGTGCCAGCAGTTACTACGGGGACTACGAGCAGTACTTC. This gives the protein CASSYYGDYEQYF.

The CDR3 region is CASTKGVSPYGYTF. The CDR3 DNA is TGTGCCAGCACCAAAGGGGTTAGTCCCTATGGCTACACCTTC. The rearrangement uses TRBV5-4 and TRBJ1-2; weak D call: TRBD1 (5 bases). The CDR3 has 14 amino acids. Germline V gene data show CDR1 as SGHNT and CDR2 as YYREEE (reference sequence). Trimming cost V 6 bases and J 4 bases, with 16 bases left between them.

This clone was found a few times. The CDR3 region has the DNA TGTGCCAGCAGTTTTATCGGGTTCGGGAACACCGGGGAGCTGTTTTTT. Its protein is CASSFIGFGNTGELFF. The chain has TRBV28 and TRBJ2-2; D not resolved. V lost 3 bases to trimming and J lost 1 base, with 12 bases between them. The CDR3 extends over 16 amino acids. Germline assignment: CDR1 MDHEN and CDR2 SYDVKM.

This chain connects TRBV7-2 to TRBJ1-4; 9 bases match TRBD1. This CDR3 is built from 16 residues. Looked up from germline, CDR1 is SGHTA and CDR2 is FQGNSA. Losses at the gene ends were 7 bases for V and 6 bases for J; bases not matched to a gene: 12. The CDR3 loop is CASTEGGTGIYEKLFF. The CDR3, as DNA: TGTGCCAGCACGGAGGGGGGGACAGGGATCTATGAAAAACTGTTTTTT.

In this sample, this clone turned up once. V is TRBV5-1 and J is TRBJ2-2; D is undetermined. The V end lost 1 base, the J end lost 2 bases, and 18 bases lay between the germline ends. The CDR3 contains 18 residues. Germline values: CDR1 SGHRS, CDR2 YFSETQ. CDR3 sequence reads: CASSLSRSRWANTGELFF. As DNA, the CDR3 is TGCGCCAGCAGCTTGTCGCGCTCCAGGTGGGCTAACACCGGGGAGCTGTTTTTT.

J is TRBJ2-5 and V is TRBV21-1; TRBD2, as called in the table, went unchecked against the DNA. TRBV21-1 is recorded as a pseudogene. The CDR3 length is 13 residues. The DNA for the CDR3 is TGTGCCAGCAGCAAAATGCGTAGTCGGACCCAGTACTTC. Protein sequence: CASSKMRSRTQYF.

This chain joins TRBV11-2 and TRBJ2-3; a weak D match, TRBD1 (6 bases). The germline V gene encodes CDR1 SGHAT and CDR2 FQNNGV. The CDR3 is made up of 14 amino acids. The V gene lost 0 bases and the J gene lost 4 bases, with 8 bases spanning the gap. CDR3 region: CASSLDRGADTQYF. The CDR3 nucleotides are TGTGCCAGCAGCTTAGACAGGGGCGCAGATACGCAGTATTTT. Using reference TRBV11-2 and TRBJ2-3 for the parts outside the CDR3, the full variable domain is EAGVAQSPRYKIIEKRQSVAFWCNPISGHATLYWYQQILGQGPKLLIQFQNNGVVDDSQLPKDRFSAERLKGVDSTLKIQPAKLEDSAVYLCASSLDRGADTQYFGPGTRLTVL.

The rearrangement joins TRBV30 to TRBJ1-2, with D maybe TRBD1 (6 bases). Trimming removed 1 base from V and 8 bases from J, with 14 bases in between. The CDR3 is 13 amino acids. In germline, CDR1 is GTSNPN, CDR2 SVGIG (reference sequence). CDR3 bases: TGTGCCTGGAGTGGGGTGGGGGCGGCCGGCTACACCTTC. It translates to CAWSGVGAAGYTF.

The V call is TRBV28, the J call TRBJ2-3; D gene uncertain. The CDR3 consists of 14 residues. CDR1 MDHEN and CDR2 SYDVKM come from the germline V gene. V lost 6 bases to trimming and J lost 3 bases, with 13 bases between them. The CDR3, as DNA: TGTGCCAGCAGGATGGCGGATAGTACAGATACGCAGTATTTT. This sequence encodes CASRMADSTDTQYF. Full variable domain (remainder filled in from reference TRBV28 and TRBJ2-3): DVKVTQSSRYLVKRTGEKVFLECVQDMDHENMFWYRQDPGLGLRLIYFSYDVKMKEKGDIPEGYSVSREKKERFSLILESASTNQTSMYLCASRMADSTDTQYFGPGTRLTVL.

As DNA, the CDR3 is TGTGCCAGCAGTCGTGTCGAGAGGGACGAGCAGTACTTC. It specifies CASSRVERDEQYF. V usage is TRBV6-6 and J usage is TRBJ2-7; maybe TRBD2 (5 bases). Germline values: CDR1 MNHNY, CDR2 SVGAGI (reference sequence). Trimming stripped 5 bases from V and 5 bases from J, with 13 bases between. The CDR3 is 13 amino acids.

V is TRBV6-5 and J is TRBJ2-7; 9 bases are a match to TRBD1. The CDR3 length is 15 residues. Trimming at V came to 6 bases and at J to 2 bases, leaving 8 bases not matched to a gene. The germline gives CDR1 MNHEY, CDR2 SVGAGI. In DNA form, the CDR3 reads TGTGCCAGCAGCAGCGAGGGGGACAGGGCCTACGAGCAGTACTTC. Translation gives CASSSEGDRAYEQYF.

The V gene is TRBV19, the J gene TRBJ2-7, with a possible D match to TRBD1 (7 bases). The germline V and J ends were trimmed by 9 bases and 0 bases, with 15 bases remaining between them. The CDR3 spans 14 residues. CDR1 is LNHDA, CDR2 SQIVND, per germline (reference sequence). As DNA, the CDR3 is TGTGCCAGCAGACCGGGGGACAGCTCCTACGAGCAGTACTTC. Protein product: CASRPGDSSYEQYF.

The chain carries TRBV5-4 and TRBJ2-7, with 9 positions matching TRBD2. CDR3 length equals 16 residues. Germline V CDR1 and CDR2: SGHNT, YYREEE (reference sequence). V shed 0 bases, J shed 7 bases, and the junction held 11 bases outside the gene matches. CDR3 region: CASSLEASGESGEQYF. The CDR3 DNA reads as TGTGCCAGCAGCTTGGAGGCTAGCGGGGAGTCGGGGGAGCAGTACTTC.

This clone was counted only a few times. The rearrangement joins TRBV5-4 to TRBJ2-7, with D perhaps matching TRBD2 (5 bases). The germline CDR1 and CDR2 sequences are SGHNT and YYREEE (reference sequence). Trimming cost V 4 bases and J 0 bases, with 14 bases left between them. There are 15 residues in the CDR3. The CDR3 loop is CASSQEGGSSYEQYF. As DNA, the CDR3 is TGTGCCAGCAGCCAAGAAGGTGGGAGCTCCTACGAGCAGTACTTC. Complete variable domain (other parts from reference TRBV5-4 and TRBJ2-7): ETGVTQSPTHLIKTRGQQVTLRCSSQSGHNTVSWYQQALGQGPQFIFQYYREEENGRGNFPPRFSGLQFPNYSSELNVNALELDDSALYLCASSQEGGSSYEQYFGPGTRLTVT.

This chain links TRBV9 with TRBJ2-3, with a weak D call TRBD2 (5 bases). The CDR3 runs to 16 residues. The V end lost 4 bases, the J end lost 2 bases, and 17 bases lay between the germline ends. Germline V gene lookup returns CDR1 SGDLS and CDR2 YYNGEE. CDR3 sequence reads: CASSKAVGGSTDTQYF. DNA of the CDR3: TGTGCCAGCAGCAAGGCGGTTGGCGGGTCCACAGATACGCAGTATTTT.

A word on this clone: The same CDR3 is also encoded by other DNA sequences in this sample. This chain joins TRBV2 and TRBJ2-7, with a weak D call TRBD2 (5 bases). Germline V gene data show CDR1 as SNHLY and CDR2 as FYNNEI. The V gene lost 7 bases and the J gene lost 3 bases, with 13 bases spanning the gap. The CDR3 sequence is 13 residues long. The CDR3 spells CASIGLDFYEQYF. The CDR3 DNA is TGTGCCAGCATTGGACTGGATTTCTACGAGCAGTACTTC.

The chain uses TRBV9 and TRBJ1-6, with TRBD1 matching 8 bases. J gave up 14 bases and V 2 bases, and 6 bases lay outside the gene matches. Germline-derived CDR1 and CDR2 are SGDLS and YYNGEE. This CDR3 has 13 amino acids. The CDR3 coding sequence is TGTGCCAGCAGCGTGACGACAGGGGAAACCCTCCACTTT. As protein: CASSVTTGETLHF.

The CDR3 DNA reads TGTGCCAGCAGCTCTCCTCCCCGGCTAGCCCGCGGAAAGACCCAGTACTTC. It encodes CASSSPPRLARGKTQYF. The chain has TRBV5-8 and TRBJ2-5; TRBD2 might be the D (5 bases). V was shortened by 3 bases and J by 6 bases, with 24 bases between the two germline ends. CDR1 and CDR2 from the germline V gene are SGHTS and YDEGEE. This CDR3 is built from 17 residues.

The CDR3 DNA is TGTGCCAGTAGTAGGCTAGCGGGCCCCTCCTACGAGCAGTACTTC. The encoded protein is CASSRLAGPSYEQYF. The chain combines TRBV19 with TRBJ2-7, with 8 positions matching TRBD2. J gave up 0 bases and V 4 bases, and 5 bases lay outside the gene matches. From germline, CDR1 is LNHDA and CDR2 SQIVND (reference sequence). The CDR3 length is 15 residues.

This sequence joins TRBV4-3 and TRBJ1-1; D is perhaps TRBD1 (6 bases). Trimming took off 1 base at V and 3 bases at J, with 12 bases between the two ends. CDR1 LGHNA and CDR2 YSLEER come from the germline V gene. The CDR3 loop spans 15 amino acids. CDR3 loop: CASSQAEGGYTEAFF. DNA for the CDR3: TGCGCCAGCAGCCAAGCCGAAGGGGGTTACACTGAAGCTTTCTTT.

The chain joins TRBV7-2 to TRBJ2-6; 8 nucleotides match TRBD2. CDR1 SGHTA and CDR2 FQGNSA come from the germline V gene. CDR3 size: 18 residues. Trimming at V came to 1 base and at J to 4 bases, leaving 9 bases not matched to a gene. CDR3 sequence (DNA): TGTGCCAGCAGCTTAGGTGGCGGGGGGCGAGCCGGGGCCAACGTCCTGACTTTC. Its translation: CASSLGGGGRAGANVLTF.

This clone was observed a handful of times. The chain has TRBV19 and TRBJ2-1, with 9 nucleotides matching TRBD1. Germline V lookup: CDR1 LNHDA, CDR2 SQIVND (reference sequence). The junction had 7 bases not matched to a gene; V was cut back by 6 bases and J by 4 bases. This CDR3 spans 15 amino acids. DNA for the CDR3: TGTGCCAGTAGCACCGGGACAGGGATATACAATGAGCAGTTCTTC. This gives the protein CASSTGTGIYNEQFF.

The chain has TRBV6-1 and TRBJ1-4; 8 nucleotides agree with TRBD1. V was pared by 4 bases and J by 7 bases, with 5 bases of the junction left unmatched. The CDR3 runs to 14 residues. Germline CDR1 and CDR2: MNHNS and SASEGT. CDR3 residues: CASSGAGQVEKLFF. The DNA for the CDR3 is TGTGCCAGCAGTGGAGCGGGACAGGTTGAAAAACTGTTTTTT.

V and J are TRBV14 and TRBJ2-1, with D possibly TRBD2 on 5 matching bases. The CDR3 totals 14 residues. V was clipped by 4 bases and J by 2 bases, with 9 bases between them. Germline V CDR1 and CDR2: SGHDN, FVKESK. The CDR3 here is CASSLQLAYNEQFF. The CDR3 region has the DNA TGTGCCAGCAGCCTTCAACTAGCCTACAATGAGCAGTTCTTC.

This chain uses TRBV19 with TRBJ2-7; TRBD1 matches at 7 bases. CDR1 is LNHDA, CDR2 SQIVND, per germline (reference sequence). V shed 5 bases and J 0 bases; nucleotides not matched to a gene: 4. The CDR3 has 14 amino acids. The CDR3 here is CASSVRDSSYEQYF. The CDR3 nucleotides read TGTGCCAGTAGTGTCCGGGACAGCTCCTACGAGCAGTACTTC.

The chain employs TRBV5-6 and TRBJ1-2; 7 bases match TRBD1. Germline lookup yields CDR1 SGHDT and CDR2 YYEEEE. This CDR3 is built from 13 residues. V trimming: 3 bases; J trimming: 3 bases; junction bases outside the gene matches: 2. The CDR3 DNA sequence: TGTGCCAGCAGCTACGACAGGGACTATGGCTACACCTTC. Amino acid sequence: CASSYDRDYGYTF.